Presented here are 30 T cell receptor beta chains from one specimen sequenced in a study of T cells after yellow fever vaccination. Each CDR3 protein is one row after TCRdb ran MiXCR on the 5' RACE reads. The sample shows more than 450,000 distinct CDR3 sequences, roughly a fifth of them seen only once. This material consisted of PBMCs, taken about 21 days after the first yellow fever vaccination. All receptors derive from a man between 18 and 29 years old who received the YFV17D yellow fever vaccine.

CDR3 protein: CASSQDQENIQYF. CDR3 nucleotide sequence: TGTGCCAGCAGCCAAGATCAGGAAAACATTCAGTACTTC. The chain employs TRBV4-2 and TRBJ2-4; D unclear. CDR3 size: 13 residues. CDR1 LGHNA and CDR2 YNFKEQ come from the germline V gene. Trimming took 0 bases from V and 5 from J, leaving 5 bases between them.

V usage is TRBV5-1 and J usage is TRBJ2-1; 12 bases line up with TRBD1. Looked up from germline, CDR1 is SGHRS and CDR2 is YFSETQ. After removal of 7 bases from V and 3 bases from J, the junction contained 8 bases not matched to a gene. CDR3 length equals 16 residues. CDR3 DNA: TGCGCCAGCCGGGACAGGGGGCGGCAGGGCTACAATGAGCAGTTCTTC. The encoded protein is CASRDRGRQGYNEQFF. Supplemented by reference TRBV5-1 and TRBJ2-1, the full variable domain reads KAGVTQTPRYLIKTRGQQVTLSCSPISGHRSVSWYQQTPGQGLQFLFEYFSETQRNKGNFPGRFSGRQFSNSRSEMNVSTLELGDSALYLCASRDRGRQGYNEQFFGPGTRLTVL.

This clonotype has a handful of counts. The chain links TRBV6-2 or TRBV6-3 to TRBJ1-5; a weak D match, TRBD1 (6 bases). Germline V lookup: CDR1 MNHEY, CDR2 SVGEGT. Trimming pared 6 bases from V and 2 bases from J, leaving 32 bases between. The CDR3 has 21 residues. This CDR3 is CASRSRTLRGAPTRGNQPQHF. Written as DNA, the CDR3 is TGTGCCAGCAGATCCCGAACCCTCCGGGGGGCCCCGACGCGGGGCAATCAGCCCCAGCATTTT.

This chain uses TRBV20-1 with TRBJ1-2, with unresolved D. There are 11 residues in the CDR3. V dropped 5 bases and J dropped 0 bases, with 4 bases sitting between them. Germline values: CDR1 DFQATT, CDR2 SNEGSKA (reference sequence). This CDR3 is CSAPPNYGYTF. CDR3 in DNA: TGCAGTGCTCCCCCTAACTATGGCTACACCTTC.

This clonotype has more than one count but fewer than ten. The genes are TRBV30 and TRBJ2-7; perhaps D is TRBD1 or TRBD2 (5 bases each). Germline-derived CDR1 and CDR2 are GTSNPN and SVGIG (reference sequence). CDR3 length: 14 residues. V dropped 1 base and J dropped 3 bases, with 13 bases sitting between them. The CDR3: CAWSAGTAFYEQYF. The CDR3 coding sequence is TGTGCCTGGAGTGCCGGGACCGCTTTCTACGAGCAGTACTTC. The full variable domain, with the rest looked up from reference TRBV30 and TRBJ2-7, is SQTIHQWPATLVQPVGSPLSLECTVEGTSNPNLYWYRQAAGRGLQLLFYSVGIGQISSEVPQNLSASRPQDRQFILSSKKLLLSDSGFYLCAWSAGTAFYEQYFGPGTRLTVT.

This sequence joins TRBV5-1 and TRBJ2-7; D not resolved. The CDR3 is 11 residues long. Between the trimmed V and J ends, which lost 7 bases and 6 bases, there was a span of 11 bases. Germline CDR1 reads SGHRS; CDR2 reads YFSETQ. In DNA, the CDR3 is TGCGCCAGCGACCTAATCGCCGAGCAGTACGTC. It translates to CASDLIAEQYV.

The chain joins TRBV7-2 to TRBJ2-7; D unclear. The germline V gene has CDR1 SGHTA and CDR2 FQGNSA. The V gene lost 2 bases and the J gene lost 4 bases, with 15 bases spanning the gap. The CDR3 sequence is 15 residues long. The CDR3 bases are TGTGCCAGCAGCTTAAGGCATGGCGGTATTTACGAGCAGTACGTC. It is translated as CASSLRHGGIYEQYV.

The chain employs TRBV19 and TRBJ2-3, with a weak D call TRBD2 (6 bases). Germline V gene sequence: CDR1 LNHDA, CDR2 SQIVND (reference sequence). The CDR3 consists of 13 residues. Trimming cost V 5 bases and J 6 bases, with 12 bases left between them. In DNA, the CDR3 is TGTGCCAGTAGTCCCATGGGAGGCGATACGCAGTATTTT. Protein product: CASSPMGGDTQYF. The full variable domain, rest sourced from reference TRBV19 and TRBJ2-3, is DGGITQSPKYLFRKEGQNVTLSCEQNLNHDAMYWYRQDPGQGLRLIYYSQIVNDFQKGDIAEGYSVSREKKESFPLTVTSAQKNPTAFYLCASSPMGGDTQYFGPGTRLTVL.

This clonotype was observed a few times. The chain links TRBV12-3 or TRBV12-4 to TRBJ1-5; D uncertain. V was cut by 5 bases and J by 11 bases, with 13 bases left in between. CDR3 length: 12 amino acids. The CDR3 sequence: CASSNPGGAQHF. The CDR3 region has the DNA TGTGCCAGCAGTAACCCAGGCGGAGCCCAGCATTTT.

This clonotype turned up a few times. The chain combines TRBV18 with TRBJ1-2; D gene unclear. The CDR3 has 14 residues. V gave up 6 bases and J gave up 4 bases, with 15 bases separating them. The V gene's germline CDR1 is KGHSH and CDR2 LQKENI. Here the CDR3 DNA reads TGTGCCAGCTCGGCGGGCCAGAGGAGCTATGGCTACACCTTC. This translates into CASSAGQRSYGYTF.

This clonotype was seen only a few times. V usage is TRBV6-1 and J usage is TRBJ2-3, with 8 bases fitting TRBD2. V lost 2 bases to trimming and J lost 3 bases; unmatched junction nucleotides: 4. Germline assignment: CDR1 MNHNS and CDR2 SASEGT. This CDR3 is 15 amino acids long. The CDR3 bases are TGTGCCAGCAGTGAATGGCGGGGGGCGACAGATACGCAGTATTTT. Protein: CASSEWRGATDTQYF.

The chain joins TRBV5-1 to TRBJ1-5; the D is unclear. The V and J ends lost 0 bases and 3 bases respectively, with 10 bases between them. The CDR3 length is 15 residues. From germline, CDR1 is SGHRS and CDR2 YFSETQ. The CDR3 nucleotides are TGCGCCAGCAGCTTGGACGGCAGCCACAATCAGCCCCAGCATTTT. It codes for CASSLDGSHNQPQHF.

This clonotype occurred a few times. The chain carries TRBV5-1 and TRBJ2-4; TRBD2 aligns across 14 bases. CDR1 and CDR2 (germline): SGHRS, YFSETQ. The CDR3 extends over 18 amino acids. With V trimmed by 6 bases and J by 0 bases, 8 bases remained unmatched. Written as DNA, the CDR3 is TGCGCCAGCACGGAGACTAGCGGGGGGGCATTAGCCAAAAACATTCAGTACTTC. Its protein product is CASTETSGGALAKNIQYF.

V gene TRBV20-1 combines with J gene TRBJ2-7, with D maybe TRBD2 (6 bases). The germline gives CDR1 DFQATT, CDR2 SNEGSKA (reference sequence). This CDR3 is built from 13 residues. The germline V and J ends were trimmed by 2 bases and 1 base, with 9 bases remaining between them. The CDR3 here is CSARLRESYEQYF. CDR3 coding DNA: TGCAGTGCTAGACTACGGGAGTCCTACGAGCAGTACTTC.

This clonotype was counted only a few times. The rearrangement links TRBV6-2 or TRBV6-3 to TRBJ2-7; 10 bases agree with TRBD2. This CDR3 has 13 amino acids. Germline-derived CDR1 and CDR2 are MNHEY and SVGEGT. J lost 5 bases, V lost 4 bases, and 2 bases had no gene match. The CDR3 DNA reads TGTGCCAGCAGTTGGCTAGCGGGGGACGAGCAGTACTTC. The encoded protein is CASSWLAGDEQYF.

This clonotype was seen only a few times. CDR3 sequence reads: CASSLTGRSEQYF. CDR3 DNA sequence: TGTGCCAGCAGCTTGACAGGCCGGTCCGAGCAGTACTTC. The chain is built from TRBV7-6 and TRBJ2-7, with a weak D call TRBD1 (6 bases). Trimming left V 3 bases short and J 6 bases short, with 12 bases between. Per the germline V gene, CDR1 is SGHVS and CDR2 is FNYEAQ. The CDR3 is 13 residues long.

The sample holds a few counts of this clonotype. The chain couples TRBV6-2 or TRBV6-3 to TRBJ2-7; the match to TRBD2 covers 7 bases. The ends lost 5 bases at V and 2 bases at J; junction bases unmatched: 6. CDR1 is MNHEY and CDR2 is SVGEGT in the germline V gene. The CDR3 has 14 residues. In DNA form, the CDR3 reads TGTGCCAGCAGTGGCCGGGGGGTGACCTACGAGCAGTACTTC. Translated: CASSGRGVTYEQYF.

This clonotype occurred many times. This chain joins TRBV12-3 or TRBV12-4 and TRBJ1-1; no definite D call. The CDR3 covers 13 residues. V was shortened by 3 bases and J by 0 bases, with 5 bases between the two germline ends. In nucleotides, the CDR3 is TGTGCCAGCAGTTTTCGGCTGAACACTGAAGCTTTCTTT. This translates into CASSFRLNTEAFF.

This sequence joins TRBV4-1 and TRBJ2-5, with D tentatively TRBD1 (6 bases). CDR1 is MGHRA, CDR2 YSYEKL, per germline. The CDR3 loop spans 15 amino acids. The germline V and J ends were trimmed by 2 bases and 5 bases, with 15 bases remaining between them. CDR3 region: CASSQRQVLVETQYF. CDR3 sequence (DNA): TGCGCCAGCAGCCAACGACAGGTTTTGGTTGAGACCCAGTACTTC.

The genes are TRBV23-1 and TRBJ2-7; TRBD1 or TRBD2 may be the D gene (5 bases each). TRBV23-1 is an ORF, and what it does is uncertain. The CDR3 loop spans 14 amino acids. Trimming pared 10 bases from V and 2 bases from J, leaving 18 bases between. CDR3 sequence (DNA): TGCGCCATCCTCCTAACCGGGACCCCCTACGAGCAGTACGTC. Its protein is CAILLTGTPYEQYV.

V usage is TRBV5-6 and J usage is TRBJ2-3, with 10 bases identical to TRBD1. Trimming cost V 0 bases and J 5 bases; bases outside gene matches: 3. The CDR3 is 15 amino acids. CDR1 and CDR2 (germline): SGHDT, YYEEEE. CDR3 sequence reads: CASSLGQGAKDTQYF. The CDR3 DNA follows: TGTGCCAGCAGCTTGGGACAGGGGGCGAAAGATACGCAGTATTTT.

The chain joins TRBV5-1 to TRBJ2-7; D is unclear. The germline V gene encodes CDR1 SGHRS and CDR2 YFSETQ. V lost 1 base, J lost 6 bases, and 5 bases lay in between. The CDR3 consists of 11 residues. The CDR3 loop is CASSLFREQYV. In nucleotides, the CDR3 is TGCGCCAGCAGCTTGTTCCGCGAGCAGTACGTC.

The chain combines TRBV12-3 or TRBV12-4 with TRBJ2-3, with D perhaps being TRBD1 or TRBD2 (6 bases each). The CDR3 contains 14 residues. The germline V and J ends were trimmed by 3 bases and 7 bases, with 14 bases remaining between them. The CDR3, as DNA: TGTGCCAGCAGTTTGGAGGGGGGAGGCTATACGCAGTATTTT. As protein: CASSLEGGGYTQYF.

The CDR3 region is CASSQDPTGELFF. CDR3 bases: TGCGCCAGCAGCCAAGATCCCACCGGGGAGCTGTTTTTT. The V and J genes are TRBV4-3 and TRBJ2-2; D not certain. V lost 0 bases to trimming and J lost 4 bases, with 3 bases between them. The CDR3 loop spans 13 amino acids. Germline lookup yields CDR1 LGHNA and CDR2 YSLEER.

This chain's CDR3 is CAISEPRTLTTDTQYF. DNA for the CDR3: TGTGCCATCAGTGAGCCCCGGACCTTAACCACAGATACGCAGTATTTT. The gene calls are TRBV10-3 and TRBJ2-3, with D unclear. The V end was cut by 2 bases, the J end by 2 bases, with 14 bases between. The CDR3 contains 16 residues. Germline V CDR1 and CDR2: ENHRY, SYGVKD.

To note about this clonotype: At one boundary the junction diverges from the germline segment, which might be a read error. The V and J genes are TRBV20-1 and TRBJ2-4; 8 bases match TRBD2. From germline, CDR1 is DFQATT and CDR2 SNEGSKA (reference sequence). The length of the CDR3 is 16 residues. The CDR3 spells CCARDPSGGARNIQYF. The CDR3 DNA is TGCTGTGCTAGAGACCCCTCGGGGGGGGCACGAAACATTCAGTACTTC.

The chain links TRBV20-1 to TRBJ2-5; 9 nucleotides align to TRBD2. CDR3 length: 18 residues. V lost 0 bases and J lost 2; bases outside the gene matches: 13. The germline V gene encodes CDR1 DFQATT and CDR2 SNEGSKA (reference sequence). The CDR3 reads CSARDGLVAGGYQETQYF. The DNA of the CDR3 is TGCAGTGCTAGAGATGGCTTGGTGGCGGGGGGGTATCAAGAGACCCAGTACTTC.

The rearrangement uses TRBV7-6 and TRBJ2-7; the D gene is possibly TRBD2 (5 bases). Germline values: CDR1 SGHVS, CDR2 FNYEAQ. Trimming took off 1 base at V and 4 bases at J, with 11 bases between the two ends. This CDR3 spans 14 amino acids. The CDR3 is CASSLGGEGYEQYV. CDR3 nucleotides: TGTGCCAGCAGCTTAGGCGGTGAGGGTTACGAGCAGTACGTC.

V is TRBV20-1 and J is TRBJ1-3, with D hard to call. V lost 0 bases, J lost 1 base, and 7 bases lay in between. The germline V gene encodes CDR1 DFQATT and CDR2 SNEGSKA (reference sequence). The CDR3 contains 14 residues. The CDR3 sequence is CSARDTRSGNTIYF. The CDR3, as DNA: TGCAGTGCTAGAGATACCCGTTCTGGAAACACCATATATTTT.

The rearrangement joins TRBV6-1 to TRBJ2-1; D perhaps matches TRBD2 (7 bases). V was trimmed by 8 bases and J by 4 bases, leaving 12 bases between them. The CDR3 is 13 residues long. Germline CDR1 and CDR2: MNHNS and SASEGT. As DNA, the CDR3 is TGTGCCAGCTGGGCGGGGGCTTACAATGAGCAGTTCTTC. This codes for CASWAGAYNEQFF.